Below are 14 T cell receptor beta chains sequenced from a single sample in a study of shared clonotypes between healthy human individuals (dated by TCRdb to the early 2020s). The library relied on the immunoSEQ multiplex PCR assay. This immuneACCESS table, as held by TCRdb, lists in-frame sequences with V and J called but not all clones. Of the missing ones, under half trace to an unresolved V gene in checked studies; the others have no known cause. For this sample the table gives over a million clones, of which about 75% were detected only once. The ten largest clones represent 1.4% of the sample. Sequenced input: memory CD4+ T cells sorted from blood. The cell subset or site label here, explained by the study, means: CD45RA-negative fraction. The receptor set was obtained from a man aged 18 to 35 in good health.

V usage is TRBV30 and J usage is TRBJ2-2, with D possibly being TRBD1 (8 bases). This CDR3 contains 15 residues. Germline V gene data show CDR1 as GTSNPN and CDR2 as SVGIG (reference sequence). V lost 0 bases and J 5 bases, leaving 13 bases between the germline ends. The CDR3 DNA follows: TGTGCCTGGAGTGTACAGGGGGGGAGAACCGGGGAGCTGTTTTTT. Translation: CAWSVQGGRTGELFF.

The chain joins TRBV6-1 to TRBJ2-1; TRBD2 might be the D (6 bases). The CDR3 runs 17 residues. The V end lost 2 bases, the J end lost 6 bases, and 20 bases lay between the germline ends. Germline CDR1 is MNHNS and CDR2 is SASEGT. The CDR3 DNA is TGTGCCAGCAGTGAAACCGGGTCCAGGTCGGGGGTCAATGAGCAGTTCTTC. It specifies CASSETGSRSGVNEQFF.

The rearrangement uses TRBV18 and TRBJ1-1; maybe TRBD1 (6 bases). The CDR3 runs to 14 residues. V lost 6 bases and J 5 bases, leaving 16 bases between the germline ends. CDR1 is KGHSH, CDR2 LQKENI, per germline. CDR3 nucleotide sequence: TGTGCCAGCTCGCGGGGCAGGGGAGGAACTGAAGCTTTCTTT. The encoded protein is CASSRGRGGTEAFF.

This chain links TRBV7-6 with TRBJ2-2; 9 bases fit TRBD2. Germline V CDR1 and CDR2: SGHVS, FNYEAQ. This CDR3 contains 14 residues. V lost 3 bases and J lost 6; bases outside the gene matches: 2. The CDR3 sequence: CASSFGGRAGELFF. DNA of the CDR3: TGTGCCAGCAGCTTTGGCGGGAGGGCCGGGGAGCTGTTTTTT.

The chain combines TRBV27 with TRBJ1-4; possibly TRBD1 for D (5 bases). Germline V gene sequence: CDR1 MNHEY, CDR2 SMNVEV (reference sequence). Deletions cut 5 bases from V and 12 bases from J, with 16 bases between. The CDR3 length is 13 residues. The CDR3 loop reads CASSPRSLGELFF. The CDR3 DNA is TGTGCCAGCAGTCCCCGGAGTCTAGGGGAACTGTTTTTT.

This clone was picked up one time. The genes are TRBV6-1 and TRBJ1-1; 7 bases line up with TRBD1. The germline V gene has CDR1 MNHNS and CDR2 SASEGT. This CDR3 spans 16 amino acids. The J segment lost 5 bases and the V segment lost 2 bases, leaving 11 bases of the junction unmatched. CDR3 in amino acids: CASSEISRGVGTEAFF. Written as DNA, the CDR3 is TGTGCCAGCAGTGAAATTAGCAGGGGGGTGGGAACTGAAGCTTTCTTT.

V usage is TRBV12-5 and J usage is TRBJ2-7, with 7 nucleotides matching TRBD2. The germline V gene encodes CDR1 LGHNT and CDR2 FRNRAP. Trimming removed 4 bases from V and 4 bases from J; junction bases left unmatched: 19. This CDR3 is built from 18 residues. The CDR3 loop reads CASGWFLAARPTTYEQYF. As DNA, the CDR3 is TGTGCTAGTGGTTGGTTTCTAGCGGCGCGCCCCACTACTTACGAGCAGTACTTC.

The CDR3 sequence: CASRAGAMYEQYF. The DNA for the CDR3 is TGTGCCAGCCGAGCGGGGGCGATGTACGAGCAGTACTTC. This chain connects TRBV6-5 to TRBJ2-7, with 8 positions matching TRBD2. Germline V gene lookup returns CDR1 MNHEY and CDR2 SVGAGI. J was trimmed by 4 bases and V by 8 bases; bases with no gene match: 7. This CDR3 is 13 amino acids long.

The J gene is TRBJ1-2, the V gene TRBV29-1; D unclear. This CDR3 region has 13 residues. Germline CDR1 and CDR2: SQVTM and ANQGSEA. The ends were cut back, 1 base at V and 8 bases at J, with 14 bases in the middle. The CDR3: CSVEGPYLWGYTF. CDR3 DNA: TGCAGCGTTGAAGGGCCCTACCTTTGGGGCTACACCTTC.

This rearrangement joins TRBV13 to TRBJ2-3; 11 nucleotides match TRBD2. CDR1 and CDR2 from the germline V gene are PRHDT and FYEKMQ (reference sequence). The CDR3 spans 18 residues. V trimming: 2 bases; J trimming: 1 base; junction bases outside the gene matches: 8. As DNA, the CDR3 is TGTGCCAGCAGCTTATGGGTAGGACTAGCGGGCCGCACAGATACGCAGTATTTT. The encoded protein is CASSLWVGLAGRTDTQYF. Variable domain in full (rest from reference TRBV13 and TRBJ2-3): AAGVIQSPRHLIKEKRETATLKCYPIPRHDTVYWYQQGPGQDPQFLISFYEKMQSDKGSIPDRFSAQQFSDYHSELNMSSLELGDSALYFCASSLWVGLAGRTDTQYFGPGTRLTVL.

This sequence joins TRBV19 and TRBJ1-2, with 8 bases fitting TRBD1. Germline V lookup: CDR1 LNHDA, CDR2 SQIVND (reference sequence). The CDR3 is 13 residues long. V gave up 3 bases and J gave up 6 bases; unmatched junction bases: 3. The CDR3, as DNA: TGTGCCAGTAGTATGGGGGACAGGAATGGCTACACCTTC. This encodes CASSMGDRNGYTF.

This rearrangement joins TRBV28 to TRBJ1-2; perhaps TRBD1 as D (5 bases). Germline loops: CDR1 MDHEN, CDR2 SYDVKM. The CDR3 is 13 amino acids. V was clipped by 6 bases and J by 5 bases, with 13 bases between them. CDR3 sequence (DNA): TGTGCCAGCAGCACAGACAGAGCTTATGGCTACACCTTC. Protein sequence: CASSTDRAYGYTF.

This chain joins TRBV27 and TRBJ1-4, with D perhaps TRBD1 (6 bases). Germline V CDR1 and CDR2: MNHEY, SMNVEV (reference sequence). V was clipped by 7 bases and J by 5 bases, with 17 bases between them. CDR3 length: 15 residues. Here the CDR3 DNA reads TGTGCCAGCAAGGGATTCGGACAGCCAAATGAAAAACTGTTTTTT. Translated, it gives CASKGFGQPNEKLFF.

The V gene is TRBV2, the J gene TRBJ1-3, with 9 bases that match TRBD1. Trimming took 6 bases from V and 3 from J; bases not matched to a gene: 3. The germline V gene encodes CDR1 SNHLY and CDR2 FYNNEI. This CDR3 spans 14 amino acids. The CDR3 protein is CASRGDRVGNTIYF. The CDR3 DNA is TGTGCCAGCAGGGGGGACAGGGTTGGAAACACCATATATTTT.